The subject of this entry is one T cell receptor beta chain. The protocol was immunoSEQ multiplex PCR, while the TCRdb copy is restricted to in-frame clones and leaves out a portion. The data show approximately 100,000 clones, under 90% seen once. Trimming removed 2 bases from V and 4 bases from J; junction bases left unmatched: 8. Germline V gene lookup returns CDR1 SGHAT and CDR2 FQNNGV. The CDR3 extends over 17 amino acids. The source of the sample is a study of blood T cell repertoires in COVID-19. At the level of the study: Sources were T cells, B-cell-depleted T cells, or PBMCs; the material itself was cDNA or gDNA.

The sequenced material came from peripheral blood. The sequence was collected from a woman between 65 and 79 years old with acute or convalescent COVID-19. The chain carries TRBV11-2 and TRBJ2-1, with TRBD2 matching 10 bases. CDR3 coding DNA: TGTGCCAGCAGCTTAATTTTCGGACTAGCGGAATACAATGAGCAGTTCTTC. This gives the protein CASSLIFGLAEYNEQFF.